This is a list of T cell receptor beta chains from one sample in a study of blood T cell repertoires in COVID-19. Sequencing was performed with immunoSEQ multiplex PCR; in TCRdb, only in-frame clones are kept and a portion is missing. Of some 350,000 clones in the sample, about 93% were seen once. Source material: peripheral blood. The source of these receptors is a woman in her late teens or twenties who had recovered from COVID-19. Each CDR3 is given without its conserved first and last residue.

j_call v_call cdr3_aa
TRBJ1-2 TRBV19 ASSIERGHGYT
TRBJ1-1 TRBV6-5 ARRTGTEAF
TRBJ2-1 TRBV2 ASSQTSGRRNEQF
TRBJ2-1 TRBV18 ASSSDRRGSYNEQF
TRBJ2-1 TRBV28 ASSLAGVGNEQF
TRBJ2-5 TRBV10-3 AIRPQGWQETQY
TRBJ2-3 TRBV5-6 ASSVPGTASTDTQY
TRBJ2-1 TRBV7-9 ASSFIGRVDEQF
TRBJ2-3 TRBV21-1 ASSKARREGSTDTQY
TRBJ2-1 TRBV11-3 ASSLVLAGNYNEQF
TRBJ2-1 TRBV10-3 AISEKSGRRSNEQF
TRBJ1-2 TRBV18 ASSTGQHLYGYT
TRBJ2-3 TRBV12-3/TRBV12-4 ASSLSNTAQY
TRBJ1-5 TRBV12-5 ASGLYRGGGRQPQH
TRBJ2-2 TRBV7-2 ASSLGGTNTGELF
TRBJ2-1 TRBV2 ASRKNSGYNEQF
TRBJ2-1 TRBV2 ASSTPGIKNEQF
TRBJ1-2 TRBV6-5 ASSYRGRGLGYT
TRBJ1-4 TRBV5-1 ASSLGNVEKLF
TRBJ2-4 TRBV13 ASSLESRVAKNIQY
TRBJ2-3 TRBV27 ASSPSGRVDTQY
TRBJ2-1 TRBV7-8 ASRPTAGAPYNEQF
TRBJ1-3 TRBV7-2 ASSLGTGPLGNTIY
TRBJ2-1 TRBV28 ASSQHHDGRAGLGSYNEQF
TRBJ1-4 TRBV21-1 ARSKDRATNEKLF
TRBJ1-3 TRBV7-2 ASSPTGMGNTIY
TRBJ2-3 TRBV27 ASSPIGGGPTDTQY
TRBJ1-1 TRBV3-1/TRBV3-2 ASSQDNGNTEAF
TRBJ1-5 TRBV25-1 ASSDGSNQPQH
TRBJ2-5 TRBV7-2 ASSLGPGRDRETQY
TRBJ1-4 TRBV5-4 ASSLAHGATNEKLF
TRBJ2-1 TRBV7-9 ASSLELYNEQF
TRBJ1-3 TRBV9 ASSPTGVENTIY
TRBJ2-2 TRBV7-2 ASSLYTAGELF
TRBJ2-1 TRBV20-1 SASRLAGGIRGYNEQF